Following are 11 T cell receptor beta chains from one sample sequenced in a study of blood T cells in healthy people across ages. Through a sample-barcoded 5' primer and a J-beta primer mix, a second PCR was run for roughly 6 to 11 cycles. TCRdb called the 5' RACE reads again in MiXCR, with one record for every CDR3 protein. The table includes more than 600,000 distinct CDR3 sequences, 25% detected once. These same records also appear under a second study, on T cells of mothers and their children.

Sequenced input: blood. The receptor set was obtained from a boy between 10 and 17 years old in good health.

This clonotype was counted between two and nine times. The chain employs TRBV20-1 and TRBJ2-4; 8 bases match TRBD2. The CDR3 totals 13 residues. The trim removed 0 bases at V and 6 bases at J, leaving 1 base unmatched. Germline assignment: CDR1 DFQATT and CDR2 SNEGSKA (reference sequence). The chain's CDR3 is CSARDLAGNIQYF. The DNA for the CDR3 is TGCAGTGCTAGAGATCTAGCGGGAAACATTCAGTACTTC.

This clonotype was observed a few times. This chain joins TRBV12-3 or TRBV12-4 and TRBJ2-1; D possibly corresponds to TRBD2 (6 bases). The CDR3 sequence is 14 residues long. V was shortened by 2 bases and J by 8 bases, with 13 bases between the two germline ends. The CDR3 loop is CASSLRGTGDEQFF. In DNA, the CDR3 is TGTGCCAGCAGTTTACGCGGGACGGGGGATGAGCAGTTCTTC.

The chain has TRBV20-1 and TRBJ2-7, with 7 positions matching TRBD2. The CDR3 is made up of 13 amino acids. The V gene's germline CDR1 is DFQATT and CDR2 SNEGSKA (reference sequence). The V gene end was trimmed by 6 bases and the J gene end by 2 bases; junction bases not matched to a gene: 7. As DNA, the CDR3 is TGCAGTGCCCCCCGGGGGGAAACCTACGAGCAGTACTTC. Residues: CSAPRGETYEQYF.

V is TRBV20-1 and J is TRBJ1-2; D is ambiguous. V lost 0 bases and J lost 6, with 5 bases in between. Germline-derived CDR1 and CDR2 are DFQATT and SNEGSKA (reference sequence). This CDR3 comprises 11 residues. The CDR3 protein is CSARDDNGYTF. The CDR3 DNA follows: TGCAGTGCTAGAGATGACAATGGCTACACCTTC.

This sequence joins TRBV28 and TRBJ2-7; D remains ambiguous. V was clipped by 7 bases and J by 3 bases, with 16 bases between them. The CDR3 has 14 residues. Germline V gives CDR1 MDHEN, CDR2 SYDVKM. The CDR3 coding sequence is TGTGCCAGCATGAGTGAAGGGAATGGCTACGAGCAGTACTTC. This encodes CASMSEGNGYEQYF.

The rearrangement links TRBV10-3 to TRBJ2-5, with 8 nucleotides matching TRBD1. TRBJ2-7 matches the DNA end more closely, so the J call is doubtful. This CDR3 contains 15 residues. Germline V CDR1 and CDR2: ENHRY, SYGVKD. The CDR3 DNA reads TGTGCCATCAGTGTCGGCGGGACAGGCCCATACGAGCAGTACTTC. This encodes CAISVGGTGPYEQYF.

This clonotype was recorded a few times. The V and J genes are TRBV6-5 and TRBJ1-2, with 7 bases lining up with TRBD1. This CDR3 is built from 15 residues. Trimming took 5 bases from V and 4 from J; bases not matched to a gene: 10. CDR1 and CDR2 (germline): MNHEY, SVGAGI. The CDR3 bases are TGTGCCAGCAGTGAAATACAGGGGCTCGGCTATGGCTACACCTTC. Its translation: CASSEIQGLGYGYTF.

The J gene is TRBJ1-1, the V gene TRBV6-5; D is ambiguous. This CDR3 spans 15 amino acids. The ends were cut back, 3 bases at V and 0 bases at J, with 11 bases in the middle. CDR1 is MNHEY and CDR2 is SVGAGI in the germline V gene. The CDR3 region is CASSYRLNMNTEAFF. The CDR3 DNA reads as TGTGCCAGCAGTTATAGGCTGAACATGAACACTGAAGCTTTCTTT.

This sequence joins TRBV29-1 and TRBJ2-5; 9 positions agree with TRBD1. The CDR3 sequence is 15 residues long. V shed 4 bases and J 5 bases; nucleotides not matched to a gene: 11. Germline-derived CDR1 and CDR2 are SQVTM and ANQGSEA. The CDR3 sequence: CSVGRPQGASETQYF. Here the CDR3 DNA reads TGCAGCGTTGGTCGACCACAGGGGGCATCGGAGACCCAGTACTTC.

This clonotype was seen at least ten times. CDR3 sequence reads: CASSQGSSGANVLTF. CDR3 bases: TGTGCCAGCAGCCAGGGGTCGTCTGGGGCCAACGTCCTGACTTTC. The genes are TRBV6-2 or TRBV6-3 and TRBJ2-6; D possibly corresponds to TRBD1 (6 bases). The CDR3 totals 15 residues. Trimming pared 6 bases from V and 1 base from J, leaving 10 bases between. Germline V gene sequence: CDR1 MNHEY, CDR2 SVGEGT.

The chain is built from TRBV6-6 and TRBJ2-1, with TRBD2 matching over 8 bases. Germline V lookup: CDR1 MNHNY, CDR2 SVGAGI (reference sequence). V dropped 7 bases and J dropped 2; count of bases not matched to a gene: 4. The CDR3 spans 14 residues. In nucleotides, the CDR3 is TGTGCCAGCATAAAGGGACTAGCCTACAATGAGCAGTTCTTC. It specifies CASIKGLAYNEQFF.